The 12 T cell receptor beta chains below all came from one sample that was sequenced in a study of T cells in Graves' hyperthyroidism and ophthalmopathy. TCR beta CDR3 region amplification was performed from RNA transcripts. Researchers ran a first-round RT-PCR on the TCR CDR3 using the HTBI primer set. TCRdb re-called the multiplex PCR reads through MiXCR, storing one row per CDR3 protein. The repertoire holds around 600,000 distinct CDR3 sequences, with 13% to 15% as singletons. Sequenced sample: blood. These receptors were obtained from a woman aged 18-30 years with Graves' ophthalmopathy.

The V gene is TRBV7-6, the J gene TRBJ1-2; no definite D call. Trimming stripped 5 bases from V and 3 bases from J, with 19 bases between. This CDR3 contains 16 residues. Germline V gene lookup returns CDR1 SGHVS and CDR2 FNYEAQ. The CDR3 sequence: CASSANQVQPHYGYTF. The CDR3 DNA sequence: TGTGCCAGCAGCGCAAATCAGGTCCAGCCCCACTATGGCTACACCTTC.

The table lists this clonotype with many counts. This chain links TRBV30 with TRBJ1-6; maybe TRBD1 (6 bases). This CDR3 is built from 13 residues. The V end lost 4 bases, the J end lost 8 bases, and 12 bases lay between the germline ends. From germline, CDR1 is GTSNPN and CDR2 SVGIG (reference sequence). CDR3 DNA sequence: TGTGCCTGGAAACAGGGCCCGGATTCACCCCTCCACTTT. This sequence encodes CAWKQGPDSPLHF.

This clonotype was seen more than once but under ten times. The chain employs TRBV19 and TRBJ1-5, with 7 positions matching TRBD1. CDR1 LNHDA and CDR2 SQIVND come from the germline V gene (reference sequence). CDR3 size: 21 residues. Trimming took 3 bases from V and 0 from J; bases not matched to a gene: 20. CDR3: CASSMGSVGQEGSYSNQPQHF. The DNA of the CDR3 is TGTGCCAGTAGTATGGGATCCGTCGGACAGGAGGGTTCGTATAGCAATCAGCCCCAGCATTTT.

The sample holds many counts of this clonotype. V is TRBV7-9 and J is TRBJ1-3; 7 bases match TRBD1. This CDR3 has 15 residues. The germline V gene encodes CDR1 SEHNR and CDR2 FQNEAQ (reference sequence). Losses at the gene ends were 5 bases for V and 0 bases for J; bases not matched to a gene: 4. The CDR3 DNA reads TGTGCCAGCAGCCTATGGGACAGCTCTGGAAACACCATATATTTT. It is translated as CASSLWDSSGNTIYF.

In its sample, this clonotype was seen many times. The gene calls are TRBV11-2 and TRBJ1-2; 12 nucleotides agree with TRBD1. CDR3 length: 17 residues. The junction had 7 bases not matched to a gene; V was cut back by 0 bases and J by 5 bases. Germline-derived CDR1 and CDR2 are SGHAT and FQNNGV. CDR3: CASSLEPGQGAWYGYTF. The CDR3 DNA reads as TGTGCCAGCAGCTTAGAACCGGGACAGGGGGCTTGGTATGGCTACACCTTC.

There are a few counts of this clonotype. The rearrangement uses TRBV25-1 and TRBJ2-1; the match to TRBD2 covers 10 bases. The CDR3 spans 13 residues. The ends lost 10 bases at V and 2 bases at J; junction bases unmatched: 2. Germline loops: CDR1 MGHDK, CDR2 SYGVNS. In nucleotides, the CDR3 is TGTGCCACCAGCGGGAGGGCCTACAATGAGCAGTTCTTC. Translating it yields CATSGRAYNEQFF.

This clonotype has a handful of counts. The V call is TRBV5-5, the J call TRBJ1-4; D call uncertain. CDR1 is SGHKS and CDR2 is YYEKEE in the germline V gene (reference sequence). V was cut by 3 bases and J by 3 bases, with 12 bases left in between. The CDR3 extends over 15 amino acids. The CDR3 nucleotides are TGTGCCAGCAGCTATGAGGGTTTTTCTAATGAAAAACTGTTTTTT. This translates into CASSYEGFSNEKLFF.

This clonotype has more than one count but fewer than ten. Given a much more abundant clone one base away, this may be a read error. The CDR3 sequence is CASSLSYIRGRSNQPQRF. As DNA, the CDR3 is TGTGCCAGCAGTTTGAGTTATATCAGGGGCCGGAGCAATCAGCCCCAGCGTTTT. The chain employs TRBV28 and TRBJ1-5; TRBD1 might be the D (6 bases). The CDR3 is 18 amino acids. Germline assignment: CDR1 MDHEN and CDR2 SYDVKM.

This sequence joins TRBV5-1 and TRBJ2-2, with a possible D match to TRBD1 (5 bases). The V gene lost 2 bases and the J gene lost 0 bases, with 14 bases spanning the gap. The CDR3 loop spans 17 amino acids. Germline CDR1 SGHRS, CDR2 YFSETQ. For the CDR3, the DNA is TGCGCCAGCAGCTTCCTTACAGGATCCGCGAACACCGGGGAGCTGTTTTTT. Residues: CASSFLTGSANTGELFF.

In this sample, this clonotype turned up many times. The gene calls are TRBV28 and TRBJ1-6, with TRBD1 as a possible D gene (6 bases). The CDR3 runs to 15 residues. The ends were cut back, 5 bases at V and 4 bases at J, with 12 bases in the middle. The germline gives CDR1 MDHEN, CDR2 SYDVKM. The CDR3 sequence is CASSPVQGYNSPLHF. Written as DNA, the CDR3 is TGTGCCAGCAGTCCCGTGCAGGGGTATAATTCACCCCTCCACTTT.

The table lists this clonotype with a few counts. A much larger clone lies a single base off, so this may be a read error. The chain carries TRBV7-9 and TRBJ1-1; tentative D call: TRBD1 (5 bases). This CDR3 contains 15 residues. V was pared by 5 bases and J by 0 bases, with 13 bases between. In germline, CDR1 is SEHNR, CDR2 FQNEAQ (reference sequence). The CDR3 loop reads CASSPDSLMNTEAFF. The DNA for the CDR3 is TGTGCCAGCAGCCCCGACAGCCTCATGAACACTGAAGCTTTCTTT.

This clonotype came up a few times. The chain uses TRBV11-3 and TRBJ2-4, with 8 bases matching TRBD2. The trim removed 5 bases at V and 1 base at J, leaving 7 bases unmatched. CDR3 length: 16 residues. Germline-derived CDR1 and CDR2 are SGHNT and YENEEA. The CDR3 DNA is TGTGCCAGCAGCATCCAGCGGGAGAGGGCCAAAAACATTCAGTACTTC. This gives the protein CASSIQRERAKNIQYF.